This T cell receptor beta chain emerged from a study of T cell responses to AZD1222 COVID-19 vaccine. Produced via immunoSEQ multiplex PCR; TCRdb's table is partial and in-frame only. This table holds 95,000 to 150,000 clones, about 90% found once. The CDR3 is 20 amino acids. The germline CDR1 and CDR2 sequences are MGHRA and YSYEKL. V was clipped by 3 bases and J by 3 bases; unmatched bases: 17. The receptor's source is an adult in good health. V and J are TRBV4-1 and TRBJ2-2; 9 nucleotides line up with TRBD2. This material consisted of peripheral blood, taken on day 0 of AZD1222 vaccination. The CDR3 is CASSHRIGENSGSDTGELFF. The DNA for the CDR3 is TGCGCCAGCAGCCACAGGATAGGGGAAAATAGCGGGAGTGACACCGGGGAGCTGTTTTTT.